This section outlines one T cell receptor (beta chain) sequence together with its context. Its antigen is as yet unknown. The data stem from a study of cytomegalovirus exposure and HLA in healthy donors. Notes on the study in general: Among the sequence variants, a highly shared cluster was likely an artifact of sequencing. It was approximately 150 TCR beta chains that were listed as cytomegalovirus-associated. In a later analysis, CMV-associated beta chains were mostly HLA-associated, it appeared.

The PCR had 60 Vbeta and 13 Jbeta primers. The data were produced by immunoSEQ multiplex PCR, yet TCRdb's version contains in-frame clones alone and is incomplete. The sample has approximately 130,000 clones; 82% are singletons. The V end lost 6 bases, the J end lost 0 bases, and 14 bases lay between the germline ends. The CDR3 consists of 15 residues. CDR1 and CDR2 from the germline V gene are LNHDA and SQIVND (reference sequence). Donors had nominal health at sampling but likely had unrecorded immune exposures. The rearrangement uses TRBV19 and TRBJ1-1; D gene ambiguous. This receptor was taken from a woman in her 50s in good health and CMV-seropositive. Sequencing was performed on PBMCs. CDR3 coding DNA: TGTGCCAGTAGACTTGTCGGCGGGATGAACACTGAAGCTTTCTTT. This encodes CASRLVGGMNTEAFF.